These 6 T cell receptor beta chains share one sample of origin, sequenced in a study of shared clonotypes between healthy human individuals (TCRdb year 2020). Library prep was done by the immunoSEQ multiplex PCR assay. In TCRdb, the immuneACCESS table is reduced to in-frame sequences with V and J assigned. These tables do not hold every clone; where another copy was compared, an unresolved V gene accounts for under half, and the others remain unexplained. The sample records over a million clones, 60% to 80% of which are singletons. Of the sample, roughly 1.5% is held by the ten largest clones. The specimen sequenced was memory CD4+ T cells sorted from blood. What the cell subset or site label conveys for this sample: CD45RA-negative fraction. The receptors were gathered from a man between 18 and 29 years old in good health.

The sample holds a few counts of this clone. The chain combines TRBV30 with TRBJ1-5; D is unclear. CDR3 length: 13 amino acids. From germline, CDR1 is GTSNPN and CDR2 SVGIG (reference sequence). V was shortened by 2 bases and J by 7 bases, with 12 bases between the two germline ends. CDR3 DNA: TGTGCCTGGAGTACGACCTCTGGGCAGCCCCAGCATTTT. As protein: CAWSTTSGQPQHF.

This clone has more than one count but fewer than ten. This chain uses TRBV10-3 with TRBJ2-5; TRBD2 matches 8 bases. Germline V gene data show CDR1 as ENHRY and CDR2 as SYGVKD. V trimming: 2 bases; J trimming: 4 bases; junction bases outside the gene matches: 9. The CDR3 totals 16 residues. CDR3 DNA sequence: TGTGCCATCAGTGAGGCCCCGGGACTAGGGGGAGAGACCCAGTACTTC. This encodes CAISEAPGLGGETQYF.

The rearrangement uses TRBV2 and TRBJ1-1, with 9 bases matching TRBD1. Per germline, CDR1 SNHLY and CDR2 FYNNEI. Trimming cost V 5 bases and J 3 bases; bases outside gene matches: 4. The CDR3 consists of 14 residues. The CDR3 protein is CASSPDRGYTEAFF. CDR3 nucleotides: TGTGCCAGCAGTCCCGACAGGGGGTACACTGAAGCTTTCTTT.

This clone was counted a few times. This chain uses TRBV7-8 with TRBJ1-6; D may be TRBD1 (5 bases). V was shortened by 6 bases and J by 7 bases, with 19 bases between the two germline ends. This CDR3 comprises 16 residues. Germline assignment: CDR1 SGHVS and CDR2 FQNEAQ. Here the CDR3 reads CASSTAGGSVNSPLHF. The CDR3 DNA follows: TGTGCCAGCAGTACCGCCGGGGGGTCGGTAAATTCACCCCTCCACTTT. Looking up the rest from reference TRBV7-8 and TRBJ1-6 gives the full variable domain: GAGVSQSPRYKVAKRGQDVALRCDPISGHVSLFWYQQALGQGPEFLTYFQNEAQLDKSGLPSDRFFAERPEGSVSTLKIQRTQQEDSAVYLCASSTAGGSVNSPLHFGNGTRLTVT.

The chain recombines TRBV6-5 with TRBJ1-2; possible D gene TRBD1, 6 bases. The germline V and J ends were trimmed by 4 bases and 8 bases, with 20 bases remaining between them. CDR1 is MNHEY, CDR2 SVGAGI, per germline. This CDR3 comprises 15 residues. The DNA of the CDR3 is TGTGCCAGCAGTTCCACAGGGCCGGGGGGTAAAGGCTACACCTTC. Translation: CASSSTGPGGKGYTF.

This clone was counted once. V and J are TRBV7-2 and TRBJ2-5; TRBD2 matches 12 bases. V lost 1 base and J lost 9; bases outside the gene matches: 3. The CDR3 length is 14 residues. The germline CDR1 and CDR2 sequences are SGHTA and FQGNSA. The CDR3 loop is CASSLDRTSGAQYF. In DNA form, the CDR3 reads TGTGCCAGCAGCTTAGACAGGACTAGCGGGGCCCAGTACTTC.